This T cell receptor (beta chain) was found in a study of OX40 agonist ivuxolimab in advanced cancers. Sampled blood was obtained at baseline, cycle 4 day 1, and cycle 7 day 1. Per germline, CDR1 MGHRA and CDR2 YSYEKL. The CDR3 consists of 16 residues. Unmatched junction bases numbered 7, after V lost 4 bases and J lost 8 bases. For this clone: Its matching antigen is unknown.

The table came from immunoSEQ multiplex PCR; TCRdb's copy has only in-frame clones and leaves some out. The table records tens of thousands of clones, roughly 89% of them present only once. General observations from the study: Some nonresponders likewise displayed low normalized T-cell clonal expansion.

This specimen consisted of CD4+ or CD8+ T cells sorted from blood, obtained in a trial of the OX40 agonist ivuxolimab. This clonotype was sampled from an adult with an advanced solid tumor such as melanoma, head and neck, liver or kidney cancer. This rearrangement joins TRBV4-1 to TRBJ2-1; 14 bases are a match to TRBD2. The CDR3 region is CASSPNPGLAGDEQFF. The CDR3 DNA reads TGCGCCAGCAGCCCAAACCCGGGACTAGCGGGAGATGAGCAGTTCTTC.